One and the same sample provided the 30 T cell receptor beta chains below, sequenced in a study of cytotoxic CD8 clonotypes in ibrutinib-treated CLL (dated by TCRdb to 2020 to 2023). Library preparation used the immunoSEQ multiplex PCR assay. Here the immuneACCESS table is served through TCRdb, limited to in-frame sequences with V and J called. Missing clones are a known gap in these copies; in checked studies unresolved V genes cover under half, and the rest lacks a known reason. For this sample there are approximately 340,000 clones; about 64% appear just once. Just under 6.5% of the sample comes from the top ten. Here the sequenced sample was PBMCs, taken after 36 months of ibrutinib treatment. Receptor source: a human donor with chronic lymphocytic leukemia.

The chain employs TRBV5-1 and TRBJ2-1; 9 positions match TRBD2. This CDR3 region has 15 residues. Germline V gene sequence: CDR1 SGHRS, CDR2 YFSETQ. J was trimmed by 9 bases and V by 2 bases; bases with no gene match: 9. In nucleotides, the CDR3 is TGCGCCAGCAGCTTTGGGGCGGGAGGGCCTACTGAGCAGTTCTTC. Its translation: CASSFGAGGPTEQFF.

This chain joins TRBV6-1 and TRBJ2-1; 8 nucleotides agree with TRBD1. CDR1 MNHNS and CDR2 SASEGT come from the germline V gene. V was pared by 6 bases and J by 0 bases, with 4 bases of the junction left unmatched. The CDR3 is 15 residues long. Here the CDR3 DNA reads TGTGCCAGCAGCACCGACAGGGGCTCCTACAATGAGCAGTTCTTC. It is translated as CASSTDRGSYNEQFF.

The chain recombines TRBV4-3 with TRBJ2-5; 9 bases are shared with TRBD2. The ends lost 3 bases at V and 6 bases at J; junction bases unmatched: 14. The CDR3 has 17 amino acids. CDR1 and CDR2 from the germline V gene are LGHNA and YSLEER. This CDR3 is CASSQDIFAGGPQTQYF. CDR3 coding DNA: TGCGCCAGCAGCCAGGATATATTCGCGGGAGGGCCACAGACCCAGTACTTC.

This clone has more than one count but fewer than ten. The chain recombines TRBV7-3 with TRBJ1-5; 7 positions match TRBD1. The junction had 13 bases not matched to a gene; V was cut back by 6 bases and J by 11 bases. The CDR3 loop spans 14 amino acids. Germline assignment: CDR1 SGHTA and CDR2 FQGTGA. CDR3 sequence reads: CASRHTGTDATQHF. The CDR3 DNA reads TGTGCCAGCAGGCATACCGGGACAGACGCAACCCAGCATTTT.

This rearrangement joins TRBV4-1 to TRBJ2-3, with TRBD1 matching 11 bases. The CDR3 consists of 16 residues. With 2 bases clipped from V and 5 bases from J, the junction kept 6 bases outside the gene matches. The germline gives CDR1 MGHRA, CDR2 YSYEKL. The DNA for the CDR3 is TGCGCCAGCAGCCAATCGCTGGACAGGGGGCGAGATACGCAGTATTTT. It specifies CASSQSLDRGRDTQYF.

CDR3 coding DNA: TGCGCCAGCAGCCAAGAGACAGCGTTTCCCTCCTACGAGCAGTACTTC. Translated, it gives CASSQETAFPSYEQYF. The chain is built from TRBV4-1 and TRBJ2-7, with D maybe TRBD1 (5 bases). The germline V and J ends were trimmed by 0 bases and 0 bases, with 12 bases remaining between them. Germline loops: CDR1 MGHRA, CDR2 YSYEKL. The CDR3 sequence is 16 residues long.

CDR3 sequence (DNA): TGTGCCAGCAGCCGACCCGCGCCTAGGGATGAGCAGTTCTTC. The encoded protein is CASSRPAPRDEQFF. This chain uses TRBV7-9 with TRBJ2-1; unclear D gene. This CDR3 region has 14 residues. The germline gives CDR1 SEHNR, CDR2 FQNEAQ (reference sequence). With 5 bases removed from V and 8 bases from J, the gap between germline ends came to 16 bases.

The chain has TRBV2 and TRBJ1-4; TRBD1 matches at 8 bases. The germline V gene encodes CDR1 SNHLY and CDR2 FYNNEI. This CDR3 contains 15 residues. V dropped 4 bases and J dropped 8; count of bases not matched to a gene: 9. The CDR3 sequence: CASSGDRLPQEKLFF. CDR3 nucleotide sequence: TGTGCCAGCAGTGGGGACAGGTTGCCGCAAGAAAAACTGTTTTTT. The entire variable domain, with the rest obtained from reference TRBV2 and TRBJ1-4, is as follows: EPEVTQTPSHQVTQMGQEVILRCVPISNHLYFYWYRQILGQKVEFLVSFYNNEISEKSEIFDDQFSVERPDGSNFTLKIRSTKLEDSAMYFCASSGDRLPQEKLFFGSGTQLSVL.

The chain combines TRBV19 with TRBJ1-6; 9 bases match TRBD1. The junction had 8 bases not matched to a gene; V was cut back by 11 bases and J by 9 bases. Germline CDR1 and CDR2: LNHDA and SQIVND (reference sequence). The CDR3 has 13 amino acids. CDR3 region: CAARGGQGSPLHF. The CDR3 DNA reads TGTGCCGCACGCGGGGGACAGGGTTCACCCCTCCACTTT.

This clone occurred a few times. The chain is built from TRBV4-1 and TRBJ1-6; D remains unclear. CDR3 size: 15 residues. V was pared by 2 bases and J by 6 bases, with 11 bases between. The V gene's germline CDR1 is MGHRA and CDR2 YSYEKL. The CDR3 reads CASSQIGQSNSPLHF. The CDR3 DNA sequence: TGCGCCAGCAGCCAAATTGGGCAGTCTAATTCACCCCTCCACTTT.

In DNA, the CDR3 is TGCAGCGTTGGGACAGGGGCCGGCGGGAGTGATCAGTTCTTC. Protein product: CSVGTGAGGSDQFF. The rearrangement joins TRBV29-1 to TRBJ2-1, with 9 nucleotides matching TRBD1. V was clipped by 4 bases and J by 13 bases; unmatched bases: 14. CDR3 length: 14 amino acids. In germline, CDR1 is SQVTM, CDR2 ANQGSEA.

The sample holds one count of this clone. The V and J genes are TRBV19 and TRBJ2-7; D remains unclear. With 7 bases removed from V and 0 bases from J, the gap between germline ends came to 10 bases. CDR1 is LNHDA, CDR2 SQIVND, per germline (reference sequence). This CDR3 has 13 residues. The CDR3 region is CASKEWDSYEQYF. CDR3 nucleotide sequence: TGTGCCAGTAAGGAATGGGACTCCTACGAGCAGTACTTC.

The chain carries TRBV4-3 and TRBJ2-3; 9 positions agree with TRBD2. Germline V gene data show CDR1 as LGHNA and CDR2 as YSLEER. V lost 2 bases to trimming and J lost 2 bases; unmatched junction nucleotides: 8. This CDR3 has 17 residues. CDR3 nucleotides: TGCGCCAGCAGCCAACGCCTAGCGGGAAAATACACAGATACGCAGTATTTT. Amino acid sequence: CASSQRLAGKYTDTQYF.

The chain recombines TRBV9 with TRBJ2-3, with D perhaps given as TRBD1 or TRBD2 (5 bases each). The germline V gene encodes CDR1 SGDLS and CDR2 YYNGEE. This CDR3 has 16 residues. V lost 0 bases and J 0 bases, leaving 11 bases between the germline ends. The chain's CDR3 is CASSVGWDGSTDTQYF. The CDR3 DNA sequence: TGTGCCAGCAGCGTAGGTTGGGACGGAAGCACAGATACGCAGTATTTT.

This chain uses TRBV9 with TRBJ2-5, with 7 bases lining up with TRBD2. The CDR3 is 15 residues long. With 0 bases clipped from V and 2 bases from J, the junction kept 4 bases outside the gene matches. Looked up from germline, CDR1 is SGDLS and CDR2 is YYNGEE. CDR3 in DNA: TGTGCCAGCAGCGTAGGTACTAGCGAACAAGAGACCCAGTACTTC. This sequence encodes CASSVGTSEQETQYF.

This chain joins TRBV4-1 and TRBJ2-7, with TRBD1 matching over 7 bases. The CDR3 spans 15 residues. Germline CDR1 reads MGHRA; CDR2 reads YSYEKL. Germline trimming cut 3 bases from V and 0 bases from J; bases unmatched to any gene: 5. Here the CDR3 reads CASSQLDRSSYEQYF. As DNA, the CDR3 is TGCGCCAGCAGCCAGCTGGACAGGAGCTCCTACGAGCAGTACTTC.

The DNA of the CDR3 is TGTGCCAGCAGTTTAAGGGTAGGGAACTCCTACGAGCAGTACTTC. Protein product: CASSLRVGNSYEQYF. J is TRBJ2-7 and V is TRBV27; D not certain. The CDR3 has 15 residues. Trimming removed 2 bases from V and 0 bases from J, with 11 bases in between. Germline V gives CDR1 MNHEY, CDR2 SMNVEV (reference sequence).

The chain combines TRBV11-2 with TRBJ2-7, with 9 positions matching TRBD2. This CDR3 is 18 amino acids long. Germline CDR1 and CDR2: SGHAT and FQNNGV. Unmatched junction bases numbered 13, after V lost 2 bases and J lost 2 bases. Written as DNA, the CDR3 is TGTGCCAGCAGCTTAAATCTAGCGGGAAAGCTGCGCGCCTACGAGCAGTACTTC. Protein: CASSLNLAGKLRAYEQYF.

This clone was detected only a few times. The rearrangement uses TRBV7-3 and TRBJ2-7; TRBD2 matches at 9 bases. Trimming took 5 bases from V and 5 from J; bases not matched to a gene: 7. This CDR3 is 14 amino acids long. Germline CDR1 SGHTA, CDR2 FQGTGA. The CDR3 region is CASSLSGSSNEQYF. The DNA for the CDR3 is TGTGCCAGCAGCCTTAGCGGGAGTAGCAACGAGCAGTACTTC.

The chain carries TRBV4-3 and TRBJ2-1; no definite D call. CDR1 LGHNA and CDR2 YSLEER come from the germline V gene. The CDR3 covers 11 residues. Trimming took off 0 bases at V and 6 bases at J, with 0 bases between the two ends. The CDR3 region is CASSQDNEQFF. The CDR3, as DNA: TGCGCCAGCAGCCAAGACAATGAGCAGTTCTTC.

There are a few counts of this clone. This rearrangement joins TRBV9 to TRBJ2-7, with 11 bases fitting TRBD2. Germline trimming cut 1 base from V and 6 bases from J; bases unmatched to any gene: 6. The CDR3 is made up of 15 amino acids. Germline CDR1 SGDLS, CDR2 YYNGEE. CDR3 amino acids: CASSVLAGGASEQYF. CDR3 bases: TGTGCCAGCAGCGTACTAGCGGGAGGTGCGTCCGAGCAGTACTTC.

The chain combines TRBV7-6 with TRBJ1-1; a possible D gene is TRBD1 (6 bases). The CDR3 is 15 amino acids. The V gene's germline CDR1 is SGHVS and CDR2 FNYEAQ. V was shortened by 5 bases and J by 5 bases, with 18 bases between the two germline ends. The CDR3 DNA reads as TGTGCCAGCAGCCCCCGAGGGGGGGTTAGGACTGAAGCTTTCTTT. Translating gives CASSPRGGVRTEAFF.

This rearrangement joins TRBV6-1 to TRBJ2-7, with 8 nucleotides matching TRBD1. The junction had 5 bases not matched to a gene; V was cut back by 10 bases and J by 6 bases. The CDR3 spans 11 residues. CDR1 and CDR2 (germline): MNHNS, SASEGT. The DNA of the CDR3 is TGTGCCACCTCAGGGGGCGCCGAGCAGTACTTC. Protein sequence: CATSGGAEQYF.

The rearrangement joins TRBV10-3 to TRBJ1-4; D call uncertain. V lost 6 bases, J lost 5 bases, and 13 bases lay in between. Germline V gene data show CDR1 as ENHRY and CDR2 as SYGVKD. This CDR3 contains 14 residues. The CDR3 protein is CAIRGSGPNEKLFF. CDR3 nucleotide sequence: TGTGCCATCAGGGGGAGTGGACCGAATGAAAAACTGTTTTTT.

The chain is built from TRBV4-2 and TRBJ2-7; 7 bases agree with TRBD2. The germline CDR1 and CDR2 sequences are LGHNA and YNFKEQ. The V gene end was trimmed by 1 base and the J gene end by 2 bases; junction bases not matched to a gene: 5. This CDR3 has 15 amino acids. CDR3 nucleotide sequence: TGTGCCAGCAGCCAAGGACTAGCTACAGCCTACGAGCAGTACTTC. Residues: CASSQGLATAYEQYF.

This sequence joins TRBV28 and TRBJ2-7; 7 bases are a match to TRBD2. Per germline, CDR1 MDHEN and CDR2 SYDVKM. Trimming removed 5 bases from V and 2 bases from J; junction bases left unmatched: 9. The CDR3 is 15 amino acids. The CDR3 coding sequence is TGTGCCAGCAGTGAGGCAGCGGGGCGACCCTACGAGCAGTACTTC. Amino acid sequence: CASSEAAGRPYEQYF.

The V call is TRBV27, the J call TRBJ2-3; 11 bases fit TRBD2. The CDR3 is 16 amino acids. Trimming removed 8 bases from V and 10 bases from J; junction bases left unmatched: 17. The germline gives CDR1 MNHEY, CDR2 SMNVEV (reference sequence). CDR3 nucleotide sequence: TGTGCCAGCCGCTTCGGACTAGCGGGCCATTTAGGGGCGCAGTATTTT. Its translation is CASRFGLAGHLGAQYF.

This clone was seen a few times. The chain combines TRBV2 with TRBJ2-2; 10 positions agree with TRBD2. The trim removed 7 bases at V and 1 base at J, leaving 0 bases unmatched. CDR3 length: 14 residues. The germline V gene has CDR1 SNHLY and CDR2 FYNNEI. The CDR3 here is CASTSGGNTGELFF. In DNA, the CDR3 is TGTGCCAGCACTAGCGGGGGGAACACCGGGGAGCTGTTTTTT. Filled out from reference TRBV2 and TRBJ2-2, the complete variable domain reads EPEVTQTPSHQVTQMGQEVILRCVPISNHLYFYWYRQILGQKVEFLVSFYNNEISEKSEIFDDQFSVERPDGSNFTLKIRSTKLEDSAMYFCASTSGGNTGELFFGEGSRLTVL.

The chain is built from TRBV5-1 and TRBJ1-2; D call uncertain. The CDR3 length is 13 residues. CDR1 is SGHRS and CDR2 is YFSETQ in the germline V gene. The V and J ends lost 0 bases and 4 bases respectively, with 7 bases between them. Written as DNA, the CDR3 is TGCGCCAGCAGCTTGGCGATCCGCTATGGCTACACCTTC. Amino acid sequence: CASSLAIRYGYTF.

CDR3 sequence (DNA): TGTGCCAGCAGTTTGACCGGGACCCACCCTACCTACGAGCAGTACTTC. Protein sequence: CASSLTGTHPTYEQYF. The chain joins TRBV27 to TRBJ2-7; D could derive from TRBD1 or TRBD2 (5 bases each). The CDR3 loop spans 16 amino acids. Trimming left V 3 bases short and J 2 bases short, with 17 bases between. Germline V gene lookup returns CDR1 MNHEY and CDR2 SMNVEV (reference sequence).